This TCR beta chain is drawn from a study of immune cell composition in non-small cell lung cancer. Findings of the study overall: Squamous carcinomas (approximately 75%) more often had tumour-associated clones >0.5% than adenocarcinomas (33%).

TCRdb keeps only in-frame clones here, not all; method: immunoSEQ multiplex PCR. The sample carries about 3,100 clones, approximately 78% recorded once. The CDR3 covers 15 residues. V gave up 3 bases and J gave up 4 bases; unmatched junction bases: 6. In germline, CDR1 is LNHDA, CDR2 SQIVND (reference sequence). To note about this clone: Its antigen is as yet unknown.

Normal lung sampling was at least 3 cm from the tumour, as distant as possible. The clonotype comes from a human donor with non-small cell lung cancer. The donor label of this sample is uncertain. Sequenced input: non-adjacent lung tissue. The chain employs TRBV19 and TRBJ2-7; 10 nucleotides line up with TRBD2. The CDR3 is CASSIGLAVRYEQYF. CDR3 bases: TGTGCCAGTAGTATCGGACTAGCGGTGAGGTACGAGCAGTACTTC.